The following is a T cell receptor beta chain sequence with its context. Its antigen is currently not known. No base qualities exist here, and no much larger clone lies one base off it. In Seattle, one collaborating source enrolled patients while the infection was active and tracked those patients longitudinally over the course of disease. Whole blood was collected in K2EDTA tubes by collaborating institutions according to the institutions' own protocols. For TCRbeta analysis, collaborator samples were shipped as frozen whole blood, as isolated PBMCs, or as DNA extracted from either sample type. The source of the sample is a study of blood T cell repertoires in COVID-19 (dated by TCRdb to about 2020). Regarding the study in general: The collaborator samples originated in the United States, Italy and Spain and spanned the acute and convalescent phases of COVID-19. The prospective study material was composed of cDNA or gDNA derived from T cells, B-cell-depleted T cells, or PBMCs. A freely available public database, intended as a resource for researchers studying the immune response to SARS-CoV-2, is where the repertoires were released. The samples were drawn from two sources: the first 160 participants of the ongoing ImmuneRACE study, and fewer than 1,500 subjects contributed by 6 global collaborators. Deeply sampled blood TCRbeta repertoires from subjects exposed to, actively infected with, or recovered from COVID-19 were included in the dataset. HLA class I and class II types, where available, came from metadata supplied by the sample provider rather than from assay-based typing. Sample metadata almost always included a de-identified subject ID, COVID-19 status, age in years and sex.

Including cysteine and phenylalanine, the CDR3 has 17 amino acids. The only DNA kept is the CDR3, 51 bases in frame from the first base. V is shortened by 1 base, J by 0 bases, and the region joining them spans 13 bases. CDR1 and CDR2 (SGHTA, FQGNSA) derive from the germline V gene. General findings and caveats noted by the study authors: How much clinical and demographic metadata was included differed by source and by participant, and the metadata was provided uncurated.

TCRbeta CDR3 regions were amplified from genomic DNA using the immunoSEQ Assay, a bias-controlled multiplex PCR. For the original study's pipeline: The number of nucleated cells in each sample was estimated by amplification of reference gene primers within the assay. To quantify the absolute abundance of each unique TCRbeta CDR3 rearrangement, sequence reads were collapsed and filtered. For each sample, productive Simpson clonality was calculated as the square root of Simpson's diversity index across productive rearrangements. TCRdb re-hosts the immuneACCESS table, in-frame sequences only. Its copies lack some clones; in the studies checked, an unresolved V gene accounts for under half of them, and the cause for the rest is not known. That table is the source of V, J and clone size, and D and trimming were worked out from the DNA. For this sample the table gives over 150,000 clones, of which approximately 84% were detected only once. The top ten constitute around 2.7% of the sample.

The chain is assembled from TRBV7-2 and TRBJ1-3, with a weak D call of TRBD1 (6 bases match). This TCR derives from an elderly woman with COVID-19, enrolled during active disease. Specimen: peripheral blood. The DNA sequence is given as TGTGCCAGCAGCTTAGGACCACAGGGAATCTCTGGAAACACCATATATTTT. Its protein product is CASSLGPQGISGNTIYF. Outside the CDR3, residues come from the reference TRBV7-2 and TRBJ1-3 proteins, so the full variable domain is: GAGVSQSPSNKVTEKGKDVELRCDPISGHTALYWYRQSLGQGLEFLIYFQGNSAPDKSGLPSDRFSAERTGGSVSTLTIQRTQQEDSAVYLCASSLGPQGISGNTIYFGEGSWLTVV.